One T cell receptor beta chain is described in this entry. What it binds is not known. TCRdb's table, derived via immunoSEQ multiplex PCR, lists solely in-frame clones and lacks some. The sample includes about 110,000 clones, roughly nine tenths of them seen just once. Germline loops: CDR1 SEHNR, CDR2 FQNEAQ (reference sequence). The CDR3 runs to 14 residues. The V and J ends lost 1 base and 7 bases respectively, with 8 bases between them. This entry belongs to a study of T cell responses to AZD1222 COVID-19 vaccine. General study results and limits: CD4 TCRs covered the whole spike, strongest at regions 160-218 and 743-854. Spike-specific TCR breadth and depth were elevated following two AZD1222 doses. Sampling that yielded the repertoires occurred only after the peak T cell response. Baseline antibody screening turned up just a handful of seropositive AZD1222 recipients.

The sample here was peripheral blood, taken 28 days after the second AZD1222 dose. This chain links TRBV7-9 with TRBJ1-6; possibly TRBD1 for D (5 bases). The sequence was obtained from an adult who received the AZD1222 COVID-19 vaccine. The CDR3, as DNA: TGTGCCAGCAGCTTAGAGGGGCCGAATTCACCCCTCCACTTT. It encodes CASSLEGPNSPLHF.